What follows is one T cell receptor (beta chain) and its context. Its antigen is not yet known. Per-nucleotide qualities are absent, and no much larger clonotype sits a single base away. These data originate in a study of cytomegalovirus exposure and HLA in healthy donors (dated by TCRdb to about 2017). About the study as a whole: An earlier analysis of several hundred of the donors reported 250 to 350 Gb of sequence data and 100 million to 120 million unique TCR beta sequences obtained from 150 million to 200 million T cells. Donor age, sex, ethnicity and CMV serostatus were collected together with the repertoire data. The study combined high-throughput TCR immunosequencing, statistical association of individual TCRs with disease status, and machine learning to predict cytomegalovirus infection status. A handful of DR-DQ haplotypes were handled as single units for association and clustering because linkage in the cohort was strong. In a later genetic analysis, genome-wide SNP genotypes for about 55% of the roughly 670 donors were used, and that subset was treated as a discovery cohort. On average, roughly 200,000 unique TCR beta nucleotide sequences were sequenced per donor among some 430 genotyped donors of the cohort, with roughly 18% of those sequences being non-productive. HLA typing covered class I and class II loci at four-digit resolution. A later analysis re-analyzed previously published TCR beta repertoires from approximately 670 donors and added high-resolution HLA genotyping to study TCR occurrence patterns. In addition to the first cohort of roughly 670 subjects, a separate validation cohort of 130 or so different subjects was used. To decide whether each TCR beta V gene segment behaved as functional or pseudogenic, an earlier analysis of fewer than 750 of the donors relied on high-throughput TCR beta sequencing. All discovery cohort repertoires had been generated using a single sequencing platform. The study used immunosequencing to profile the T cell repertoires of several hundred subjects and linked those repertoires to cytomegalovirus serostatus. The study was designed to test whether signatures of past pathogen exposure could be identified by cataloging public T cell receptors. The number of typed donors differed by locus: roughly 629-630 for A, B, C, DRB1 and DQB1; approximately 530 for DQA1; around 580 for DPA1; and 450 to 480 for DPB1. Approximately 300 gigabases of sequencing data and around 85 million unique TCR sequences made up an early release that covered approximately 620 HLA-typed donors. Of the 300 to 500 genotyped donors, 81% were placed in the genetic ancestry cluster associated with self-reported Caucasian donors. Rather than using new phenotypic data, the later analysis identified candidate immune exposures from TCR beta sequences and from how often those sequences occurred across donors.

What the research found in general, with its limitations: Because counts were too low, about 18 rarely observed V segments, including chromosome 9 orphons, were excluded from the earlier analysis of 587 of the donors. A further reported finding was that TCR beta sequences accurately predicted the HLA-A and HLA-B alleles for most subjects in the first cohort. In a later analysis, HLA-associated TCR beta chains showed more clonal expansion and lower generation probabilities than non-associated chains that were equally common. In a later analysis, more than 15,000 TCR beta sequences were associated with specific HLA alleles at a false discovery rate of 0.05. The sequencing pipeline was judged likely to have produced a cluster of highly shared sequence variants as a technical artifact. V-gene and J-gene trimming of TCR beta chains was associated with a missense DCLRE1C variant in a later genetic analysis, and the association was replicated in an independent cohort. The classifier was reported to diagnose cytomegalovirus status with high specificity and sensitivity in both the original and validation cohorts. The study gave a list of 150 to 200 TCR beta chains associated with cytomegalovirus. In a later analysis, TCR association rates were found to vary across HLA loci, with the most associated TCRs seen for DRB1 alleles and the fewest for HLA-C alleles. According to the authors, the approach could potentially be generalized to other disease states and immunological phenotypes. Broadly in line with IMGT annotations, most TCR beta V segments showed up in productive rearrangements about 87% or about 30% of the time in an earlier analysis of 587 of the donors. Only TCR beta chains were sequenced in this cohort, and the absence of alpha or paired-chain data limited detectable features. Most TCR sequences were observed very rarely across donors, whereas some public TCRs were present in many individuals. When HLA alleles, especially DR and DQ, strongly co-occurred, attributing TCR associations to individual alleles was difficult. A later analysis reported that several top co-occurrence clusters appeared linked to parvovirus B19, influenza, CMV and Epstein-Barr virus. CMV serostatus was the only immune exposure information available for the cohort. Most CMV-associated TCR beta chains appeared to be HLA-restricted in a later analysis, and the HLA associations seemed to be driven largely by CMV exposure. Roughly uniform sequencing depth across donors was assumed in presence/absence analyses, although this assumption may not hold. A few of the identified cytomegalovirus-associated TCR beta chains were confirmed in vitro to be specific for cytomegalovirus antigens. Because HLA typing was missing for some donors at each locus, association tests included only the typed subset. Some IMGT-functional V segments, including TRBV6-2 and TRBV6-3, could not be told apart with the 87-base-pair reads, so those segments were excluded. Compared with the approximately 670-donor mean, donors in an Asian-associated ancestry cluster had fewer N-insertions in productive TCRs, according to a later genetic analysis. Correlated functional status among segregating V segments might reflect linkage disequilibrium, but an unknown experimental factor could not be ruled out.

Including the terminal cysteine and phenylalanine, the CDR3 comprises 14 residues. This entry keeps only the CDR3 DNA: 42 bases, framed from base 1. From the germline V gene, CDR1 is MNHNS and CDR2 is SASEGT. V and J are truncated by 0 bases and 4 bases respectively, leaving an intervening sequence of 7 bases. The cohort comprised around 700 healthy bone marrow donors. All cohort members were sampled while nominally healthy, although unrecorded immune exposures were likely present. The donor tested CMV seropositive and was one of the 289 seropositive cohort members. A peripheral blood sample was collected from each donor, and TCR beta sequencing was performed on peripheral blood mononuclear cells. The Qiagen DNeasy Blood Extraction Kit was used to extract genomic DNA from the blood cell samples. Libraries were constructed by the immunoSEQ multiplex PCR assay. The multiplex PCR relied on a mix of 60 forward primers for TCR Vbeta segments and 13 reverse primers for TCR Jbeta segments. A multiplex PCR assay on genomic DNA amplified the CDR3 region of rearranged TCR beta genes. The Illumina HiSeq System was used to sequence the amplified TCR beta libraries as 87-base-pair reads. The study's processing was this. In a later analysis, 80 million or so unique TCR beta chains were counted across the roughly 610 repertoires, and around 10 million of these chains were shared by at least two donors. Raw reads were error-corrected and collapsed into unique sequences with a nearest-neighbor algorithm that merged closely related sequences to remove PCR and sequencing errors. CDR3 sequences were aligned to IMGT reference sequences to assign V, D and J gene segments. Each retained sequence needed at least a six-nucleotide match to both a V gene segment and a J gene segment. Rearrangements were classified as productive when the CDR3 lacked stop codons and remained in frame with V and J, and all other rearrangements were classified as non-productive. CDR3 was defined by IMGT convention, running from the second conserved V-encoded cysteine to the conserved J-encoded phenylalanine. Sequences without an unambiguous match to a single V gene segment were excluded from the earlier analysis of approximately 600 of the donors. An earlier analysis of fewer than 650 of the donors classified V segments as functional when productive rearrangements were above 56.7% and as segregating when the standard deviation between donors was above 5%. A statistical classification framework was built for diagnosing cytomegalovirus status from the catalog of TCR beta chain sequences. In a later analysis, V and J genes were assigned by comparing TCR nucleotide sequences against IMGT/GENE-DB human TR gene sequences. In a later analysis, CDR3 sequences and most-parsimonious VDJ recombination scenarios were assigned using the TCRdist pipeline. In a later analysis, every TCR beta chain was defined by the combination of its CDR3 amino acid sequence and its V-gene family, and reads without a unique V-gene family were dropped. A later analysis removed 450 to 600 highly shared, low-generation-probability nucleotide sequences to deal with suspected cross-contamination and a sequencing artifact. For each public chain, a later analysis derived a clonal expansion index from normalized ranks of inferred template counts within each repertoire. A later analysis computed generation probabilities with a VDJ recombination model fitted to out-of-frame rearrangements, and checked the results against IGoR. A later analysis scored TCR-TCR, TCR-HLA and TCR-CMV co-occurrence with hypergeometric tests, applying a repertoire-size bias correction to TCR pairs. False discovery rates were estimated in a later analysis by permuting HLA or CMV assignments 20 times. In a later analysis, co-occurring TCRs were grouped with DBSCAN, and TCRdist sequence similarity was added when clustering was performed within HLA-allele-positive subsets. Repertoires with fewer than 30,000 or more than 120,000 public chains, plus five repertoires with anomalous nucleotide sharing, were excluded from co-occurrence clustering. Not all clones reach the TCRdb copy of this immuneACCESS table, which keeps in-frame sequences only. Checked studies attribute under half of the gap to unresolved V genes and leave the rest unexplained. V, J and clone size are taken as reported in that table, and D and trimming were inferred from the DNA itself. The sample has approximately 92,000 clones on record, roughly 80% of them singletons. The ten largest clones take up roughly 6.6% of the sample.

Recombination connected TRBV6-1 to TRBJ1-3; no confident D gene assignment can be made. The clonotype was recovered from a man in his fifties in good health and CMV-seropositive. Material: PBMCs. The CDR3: CASSEATYGNTIYF. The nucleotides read TGTGCCAGCAGTGAAGCGACTTACGGAAACACCATATATTTT.